The 23 T cell receptor beta chains given below trace back to one sample, sequenced in a study of technical replicates of blood from several donors. Measured with immunoSEQ multiplex PCR; TCRdb has only the in-frame clones, and not every one. The sample holds around 92,000 clones, approximately 96% seen once. The sequencing input was T cells isolated from PBMCs. The source of these receptors is a human donor in good health.

The chain couples TRBV9 to TRBJ2-1; perhaps TRBD2 as D (6 bases). V lost 3 bases and J 9 bases, leaving 10 bases between the germline ends. This CDR3 region has 12 residues. Germline V gene sequence: CDR1 SGDLS, CDR2 YYNGEE. CDR3 sequence: CASSEGTAEQFF. CDR3 coding DNA: TGTGCCAGCAGCGAAGGGACTGCTGAGCAGTTCTTC. The full variable domain, rest sourced from reference TRBV9 and TRBJ2-1, is DSGVTQTPKHLITATGQRVTLRCSPRSGDLSVYWYQQSLDQGLQFLIQYYNGEERAKGNILERFSAQQFPDLHSELNLSSLELGDSALYFCASSEGTAEQFFGPGTRLTVL.

The chain links TRBV9 to TRBJ2-7; TRBD2 agrees at 7 bases. With 4 bases clipped from V and 3 bases from J, the junction kept 4 bases outside the gene matches. The germline gives CDR1 SGDLS, CDR2 YYNGEE. There are 13 residues in the CDR3. CDR3 residues: CASSTGGYYEQYF. CDR3 nucleotide sequence: TGTGCCAGCAGCACGGGGGGATACTACGAGCAGTACTTC.

This CDR3 is CASSQDLGPPIYGYTF. The CDR3 coding sequence is TGCGCCAGCAGCCAAGATCTAGGCCCCCCTATCTATGGCTACACCTTC. The chain uses TRBV4-1 and TRBJ1-2; no firm D call. CDR1 is MGHRA and CDR2 is YSYEKL in the germline V gene. Trimming took 0 bases from V and 4 from J, leaving 15 bases between them. This CDR3 has 16 amino acids.

This chain uses TRBV19 with TRBJ2-7; the D gene is possibly TRBD1 (6 bases). The CDR3 has 13 residues. V was trimmed by 6 bases and J by 5 bases, leaving 14 bases between them. CDR1 and CDR2 (germline): LNHDA, SQIVND (reference sequence). As DNA, the CDR3 is TGTGCCAGTAGCCCAGGGGCTCGGCACGAGCAGTACTTC. The encoded protein is CASSPGARHEQYF.

The rearrangement uses TRBV5-4 and TRBJ1-1; 8 positions agree with TRBD1. The CDR3 covers 16 residues. The ends lost 4 bases at V and 0 bases at J; junction bases unmatched: 8. Germline V lookup: CDR1 SGHNT, CDR2 YYREEE (reference sequence). CDR3 in amino acids: CASSARDRYMNTEAFF. The DNA of the CDR3 is TGTGCCAGCAGCGCCCGGGACAGGTACATGAACACTGAAGCTTTCTTT.

The J gene is TRBJ1-1, the V gene TRBV4-1; 7 bases are a match to TRBD1. Per the germline V gene, CDR1 is MGHRA and CDR2 is YSYEKL. CDR3 length equals 14 residues. Trimming removed 4 bases from V and 10 bases from J; junction bases left unmatched: 12. CDR3 nucleotides: TGCGCCAGCAGCCTGCCAAACAGGGGCGCAGGAGCTTTCTTT. This translates into CASSLPNRGAGAFF.

This rearrangement joins TRBV7-9 to TRBJ1-1, with TRBD1 matching over 7 bases. Germline CDR1 is SEHNR and CDR2 is FQNEAQ (reference sequence). The V segment lost 5 bases and the J segment 2 bases; nucleotides outside the gene matches: 8. The CDR3 is 15 amino acids. The CDR3, as DNA: TGTGCCAGCAGCGCCGACCGACAGGGAAACACTGAAGCTTTCTTT. It is translated as CASSADRQGNTEAFF.

V usage is TRBV5-1 and J usage is TRBJ1-6, with TRBD1 matching 9 bases. V gave up 4 bases and J gave up 9 bases; unmatched junction bases: 14. The V gene's germline CDR1 is SGHRS and CDR2 YFSETQ. The CDR3 loop spans 17 amino acids. The CDR3 DNA reads as TGCGCCAGCAGCCCCCTCGATCCCACAGGGGGCGGTTCACCCCTCCACTTT. This sequence encodes CASSPLDPTGGGSPLHF. The entire variable domain, with the rest obtained from reference TRBV5-1 and TRBJ1-6, is as follows: KAGVTQTPRYLIKTRGQQVTLSCSPISGHRSVSWYQQTPGQGLQFLFEYFSETQRNKGNFPGRFSGRQFSNSRSEMNVSTLELGDSALYLCASSPLDPTGGGSPLHFGNGTRLTVT.

This chain joins TRBV11-2 and TRBJ1-1, with 8 nucleotides matching TRBD1. The CDR3 runs 14 residues. The V gene end was trimmed by 5 bases and the J gene end by 8 bases; junction bases not matched to a gene: 10. The germline V gene encodes CDR1 SGHAT and CDR2 FQNNGV. This CDR3 reads CASSPNQGAREAFF. CDR3 coding DNA: TGTGCCAGCAGCCCCAATCAGGGGGCGCGGGAAGCTTTCTTT.

This chain links TRBV7-9 with TRBJ2-7; maybe TRBD2 (5 bases). The CDR3 spans 14 residues. Trimming shortened V by 7 bases and J by 0 bases, and 13 bases separated the two germline ends. Germline CDR1 reads SEHNR; CDR2 reads FQNEAQ (reference sequence). In DNA, the CDR3 is TGTGCCAGCACGCGGGCAGGAGCCTCCTACGAGCAGTACTTC. Encoded protein: CASTRAGASYEQYF.

The chain is built from TRBV19 and TRBJ1-2; maybe TRBD1 (6 bases). The V and J ends lost 10 bases and 4 bases respectively, with 25 bases between them. This CDR3 comprises 16 residues. Germline loops: CDR1 LNHDA, CDR2 SQIVND (reference sequence). This chain's CDR3 is CATAGEGGDYLYGYTF. The CDR3 region has the DNA TGTGCCACCGCGGGGGAGGGGGGCGATTACCTCTATGGCTACACCTTC.

The chain recombines TRBV4-1 with TRBJ1-5; possible D gene TRBD1, 6 bases. Trimming stripped 2 bases from V and 3 bases from J, with 20 bases between. Germline CDR1 is MGHRA and CDR2 is YSYEKL. The CDR3 has 18 amino acids. The CDR3 DNA reads TGCGCCAGCAGCCAAATGGTACAGGGAATGTGGGCCAATCAGCCCCAGCATTTT. It codes for CASSQMVQGMWANQPQHF.

J is TRBJ2-4 and V is TRBV30; D not certain. Trimming took 3 bases from V and 0 from J, leaving 9 bases between them. The CDR3 is 14 amino acids. Germline CDR1 is GTSNPN and CDR2 is SVGIG (reference sequence). For the CDR3, the DNA is TGTGCCTGGAGGGCTAGGTTAGCCAAAAACATTCAGTACTTC. Translated, it gives CAWRARLAKNIQYF.

This chain uses TRBV19 with TRBJ2-5; weak D call: TRBD1 (5 bases). Between the trimmed V and J ends, which lost 4 bases and 2 bases, there was a span of 8 bases. In germline, CDR1 is LNHDA, CDR2 SQIVND (reference sequence). The CDR3 totals 13 residues. The CDR3 loop reads CASSNRPQETQYF. The DNA of the CDR3 is TGTGCCAGTAGTAACAGGCCACAAGAGACCCAGTACTTC. The whole variable domain, remainder taken from reference TRBV19 and TRBJ2-5, is DGGITQSPKYLFRKEGQNVTLSCEQNLNHDAMYWYRQDPGQGLRLIYYSQIVNDFQKGDIAEGYSVSREKKESFPLTVTSAQKNPTAFYLCASSNRPQETQYFGPGTRLLVL.

This chain connects TRBV13 to TRBJ1-2; D possibly corresponds to TRBD1 (6 bases). Trimming cost V 5 bases and J 2 bases, with 9 bases left between them. Germline CDR1 reads PRHDT; CDR2 reads FYEKMQ (reference sequence). The CDR3 is 13 amino acids. In DNA, the CDR3 is TGTGCCAGCAGCCTCGGACAGAACTATGGCTACACCTTC. This gives the protein CASSLGQNYGYTF.

This sequence joins TRBV15 and TRBJ2-5; D gene ambiguous. Germline assignment: CDR1 LNHNV and CDR2 YYDKDF (reference sequence). The CDR3 is 12 amino acids. V was trimmed by 1 base and J by 2 bases, leaving 2 bases between them. The DNA of the CDR3 is TGTGCCACCAGCAGAGCGCAAGAGACCCAGTACTTC. Residues: CATSRAQETQYF.

The V call is TRBV28, the J call TRBJ2-2, with D possibly TRBD1 on 6 matching bases. The V end was cut by 5 bases, the J end by 3 bases, with 13 bases between. Germline V gives CDR1 MDHEN, CDR2 SYDVKM. This CDR3 has 15 amino acids. The CDR3 here is CASSLGQLDTGELFF. For the CDR3, the DNA is TGTGCCAGCAGTCTTGGACAGCTAGACACCGGGGAGCTGTTTTTT. Full variable domain (missing parts from reference TRBV28 and TRBJ2-2): DVKVTQSSRYLVKRTGEKVFLECVQDMDHENMFWYRQDPGLGLRLIYFSYDVKMKEKGDIPEGYSVSREKKERFSLILESASTNQTSMYLCASSLGQLDTGELFFGEGSRLTVL.

This clone appeared a single time. The gene calls are TRBV5-1 and TRBJ2-3, with D perhaps matching TRBD1 (6 bases). V lost 6 bases, J lost 0 bases, and 14 bases lay in between. CDR1 SGHRS and CDR2 YFSETQ come from the germline V gene. The CDR3 extends over 15 amino acids. Written as DNA, the CDR3 is TGCGCCAGCACGAAGGGACACATTAGCACAGATACGCAGTATTTT. This translates into CASTKGHISTDTQYF.

V is TRBV7-9 and J is TRBJ1-2; D is perhaps TRBD1 (5 bases). The CDR3 loop spans 14 amino acids. Trimming removed 5 bases at V and 2 bases at J, with 12 bases between. Germline values: CDR1 SEHNR, CDR2 FQNEAQ (reference sequence). For the CDR3, the DNA is TGTGCCAGCAGCCCTGACGCAGGGAACTATGGCTACACCTTC. This encodes CASSPDAGNYGYTF.

The gene calls are TRBV29-1 and TRBJ2-3; tentatively, D is TRBD2 (7 bases). Trimming cost V 5 bases and J 4 bases, with 10 bases left between them. The CDR3 loop spans 12 amino acids. CDR1 is SQVTM and CDR2 is ANQGSEA in the germline V gene. The CDR3 region is CSVWGGADTQYF. The CDR3 nucleotides read TGCAGCGTTTGGGGGGGCGCAGATACGCAGTATTTT.

The chain employs TRBV7-9 and TRBJ1-3; D is ambiguous. The CDR3 sequence is 15 residues long. Germline V lookup: CDR1 SEHNR, CDR2 FQNEAQ (reference sequence). Trimming took 2 bases from V and 0 from J, leaving 8 bases between them. The CDR3 DNA is TGTGCCAGCAGCTTAATGCGGGTCTCTGGAAACACCATATATTTT. Protein product: CASSLMRVSGNTIYF. Combining the CDR3 with reference TRBV7-9 and TRBJ1-3 gives the whole variable domain DTGVSQNPRHKITKRGQNVTFRCDPISEHNRLYWYRQTLGQGPEFLTYFQNEAQLEKSRLLSDRFSAERPKGSFSTLEIQRTEQGDSAMYLCASSLMRVSGNTIYFGEGSWLTVV.

The chain recombines TRBV2 with TRBJ2-1; 12 nucleotides align to TRBD2. This CDR3 is built from 18 residues. CDR1 is SNHLY, CDR2 FYNNEI, per germline. V was clipped by 6 bases and J by 2 bases; unmatched bases: 11. Here the CDR3 DNA reads TGTGCCAGCAGCCACCTATCAACTAGCGGGGGGACCTACAATGAGCAGTTCTTC. Protein product: CASSHLSTSGGTYNEQFF.

The chain has TRBV19 and TRBJ1-2, with D unresolved. This CDR3 comprises 14 residues. The V gene lost 5 bases and the J gene lost 0 bases, with 10 bases spanning the gap. Germline V gene data show CDR1 as LNHDA and CDR2 as SQIVND (reference sequence). The CDR3 reads CASSFGSTNYGYTF. The DNA of the CDR3 is TGTGCCAGTAGTTTCGGGTCTACTAACTATGGCTACACCTTC.